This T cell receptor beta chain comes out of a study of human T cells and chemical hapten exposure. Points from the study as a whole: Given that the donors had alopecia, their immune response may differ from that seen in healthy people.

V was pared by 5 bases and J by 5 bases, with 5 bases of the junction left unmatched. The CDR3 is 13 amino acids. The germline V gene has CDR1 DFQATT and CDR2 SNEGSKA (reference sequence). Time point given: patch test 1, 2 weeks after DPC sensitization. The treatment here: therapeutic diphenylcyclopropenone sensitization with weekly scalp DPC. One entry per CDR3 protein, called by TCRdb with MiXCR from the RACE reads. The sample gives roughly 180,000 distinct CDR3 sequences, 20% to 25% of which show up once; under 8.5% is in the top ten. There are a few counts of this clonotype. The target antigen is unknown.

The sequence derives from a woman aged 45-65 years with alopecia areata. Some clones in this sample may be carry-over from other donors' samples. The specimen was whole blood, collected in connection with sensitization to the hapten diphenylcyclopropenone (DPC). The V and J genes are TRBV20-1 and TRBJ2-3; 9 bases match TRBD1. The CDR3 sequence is CSALTGGLDTQYF. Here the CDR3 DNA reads TGCAGTGCTTTGACAGGGGGTTTAGATACGCAGTATTTT.